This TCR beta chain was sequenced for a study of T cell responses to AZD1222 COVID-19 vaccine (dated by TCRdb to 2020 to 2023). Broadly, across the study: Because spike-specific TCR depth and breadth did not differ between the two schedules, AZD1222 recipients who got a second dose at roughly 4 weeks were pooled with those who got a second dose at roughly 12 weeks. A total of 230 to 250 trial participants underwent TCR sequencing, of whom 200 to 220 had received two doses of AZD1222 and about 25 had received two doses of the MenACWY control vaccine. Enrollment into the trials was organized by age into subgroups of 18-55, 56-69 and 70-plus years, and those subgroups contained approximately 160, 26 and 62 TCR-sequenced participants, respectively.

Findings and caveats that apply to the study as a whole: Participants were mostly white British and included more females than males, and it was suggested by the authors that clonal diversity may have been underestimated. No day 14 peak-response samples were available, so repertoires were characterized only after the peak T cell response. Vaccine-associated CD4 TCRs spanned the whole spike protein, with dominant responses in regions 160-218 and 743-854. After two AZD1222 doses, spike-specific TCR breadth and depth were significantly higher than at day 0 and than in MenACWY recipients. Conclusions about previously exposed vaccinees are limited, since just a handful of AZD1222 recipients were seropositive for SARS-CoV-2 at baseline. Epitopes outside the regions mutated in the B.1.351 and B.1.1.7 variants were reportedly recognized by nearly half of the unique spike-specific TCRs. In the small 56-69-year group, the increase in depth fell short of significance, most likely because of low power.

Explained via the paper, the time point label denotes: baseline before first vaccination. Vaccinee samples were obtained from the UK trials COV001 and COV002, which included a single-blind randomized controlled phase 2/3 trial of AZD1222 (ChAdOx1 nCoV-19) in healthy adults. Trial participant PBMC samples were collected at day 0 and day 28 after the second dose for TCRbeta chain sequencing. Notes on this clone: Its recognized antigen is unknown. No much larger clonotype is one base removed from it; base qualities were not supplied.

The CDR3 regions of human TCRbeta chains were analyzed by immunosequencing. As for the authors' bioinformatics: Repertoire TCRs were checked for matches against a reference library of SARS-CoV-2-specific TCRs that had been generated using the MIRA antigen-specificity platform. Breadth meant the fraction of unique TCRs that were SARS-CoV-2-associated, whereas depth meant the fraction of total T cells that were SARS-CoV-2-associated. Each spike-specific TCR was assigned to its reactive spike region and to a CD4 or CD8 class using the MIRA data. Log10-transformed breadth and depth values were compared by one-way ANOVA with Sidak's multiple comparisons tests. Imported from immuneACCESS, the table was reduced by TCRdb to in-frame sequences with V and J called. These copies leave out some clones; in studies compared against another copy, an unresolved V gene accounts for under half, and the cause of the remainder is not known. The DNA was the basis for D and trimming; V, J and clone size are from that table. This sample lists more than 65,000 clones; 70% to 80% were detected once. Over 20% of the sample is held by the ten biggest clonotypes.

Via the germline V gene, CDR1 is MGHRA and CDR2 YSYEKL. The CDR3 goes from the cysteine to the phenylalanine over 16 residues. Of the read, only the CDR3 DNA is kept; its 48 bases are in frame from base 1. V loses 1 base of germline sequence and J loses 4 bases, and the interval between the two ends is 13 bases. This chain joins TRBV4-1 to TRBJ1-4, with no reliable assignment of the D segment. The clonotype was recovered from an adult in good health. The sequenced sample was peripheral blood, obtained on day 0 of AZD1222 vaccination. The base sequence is TGCGCCAGCAGCCAAGCGGGTCGGACGGGTAATGAAAAACTGTTTTTT. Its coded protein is CASSQAGRTGNEKLFF.